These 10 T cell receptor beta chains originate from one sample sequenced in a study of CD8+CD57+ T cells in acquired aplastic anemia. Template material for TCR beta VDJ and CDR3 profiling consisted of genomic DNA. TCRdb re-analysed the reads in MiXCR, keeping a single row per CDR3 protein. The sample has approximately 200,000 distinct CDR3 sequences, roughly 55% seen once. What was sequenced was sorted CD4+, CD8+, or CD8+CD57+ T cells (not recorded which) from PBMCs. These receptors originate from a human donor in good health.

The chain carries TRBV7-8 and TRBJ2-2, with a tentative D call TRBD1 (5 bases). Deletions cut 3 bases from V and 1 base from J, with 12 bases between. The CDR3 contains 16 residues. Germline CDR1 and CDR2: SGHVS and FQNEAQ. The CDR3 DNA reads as TGTGCCAGCAGCTTCAGGGTAGCCCTGAACACCGGGGAGCTGTTTTTT. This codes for CASSFRVALNTGELFF.

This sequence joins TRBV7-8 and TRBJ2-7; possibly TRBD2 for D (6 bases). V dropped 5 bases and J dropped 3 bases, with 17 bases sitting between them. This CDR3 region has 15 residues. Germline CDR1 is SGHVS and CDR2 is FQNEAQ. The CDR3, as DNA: TGTGCCAGCAGCCCGGGGACTTCTGCCTACTACGAGCAGTACTTC. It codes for CASSPGTSAYYEQYF.

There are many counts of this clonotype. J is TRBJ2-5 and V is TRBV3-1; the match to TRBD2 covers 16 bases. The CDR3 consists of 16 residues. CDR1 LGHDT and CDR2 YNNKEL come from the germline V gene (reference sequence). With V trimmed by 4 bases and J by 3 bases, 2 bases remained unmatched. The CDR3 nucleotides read TGTGCCAGCAGCCCCGGGACTAGCGGGAGGGAAGAGACCCAGTACTTC. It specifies CASSPGTSGREETQYF.

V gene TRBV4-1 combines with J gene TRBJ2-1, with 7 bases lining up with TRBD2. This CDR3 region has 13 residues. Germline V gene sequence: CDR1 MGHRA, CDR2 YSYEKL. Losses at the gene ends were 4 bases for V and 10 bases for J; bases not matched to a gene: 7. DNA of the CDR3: TGCGCCAGCAGCCGCGGGAGCCTGGGCGAGCAGTTCTTC. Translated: CASSRGSLGEQFF.

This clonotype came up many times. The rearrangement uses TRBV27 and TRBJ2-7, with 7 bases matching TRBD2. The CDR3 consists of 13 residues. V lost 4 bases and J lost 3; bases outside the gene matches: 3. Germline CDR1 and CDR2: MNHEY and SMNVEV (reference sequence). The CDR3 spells CASSSASGYEQYF. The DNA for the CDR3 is TGTGCCAGCAGTTCGGCTAGCGGCTACGAGCAGTACTTC.

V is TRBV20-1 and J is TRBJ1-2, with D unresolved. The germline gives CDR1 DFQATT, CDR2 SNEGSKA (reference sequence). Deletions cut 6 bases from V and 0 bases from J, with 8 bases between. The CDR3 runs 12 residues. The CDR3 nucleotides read TGCAGTGCCCGCAGCTCTAACTATGGCTACACCTTC. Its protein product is CSARSSNYGYTF.

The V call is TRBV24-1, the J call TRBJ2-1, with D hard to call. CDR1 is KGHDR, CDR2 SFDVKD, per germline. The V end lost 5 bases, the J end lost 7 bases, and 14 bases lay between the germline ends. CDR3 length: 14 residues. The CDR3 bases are TGTGCCACCAGTGGTACGGCGATGAGGAATGAGCAGTTCTTC. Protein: CATSGTAMRNEQFF.

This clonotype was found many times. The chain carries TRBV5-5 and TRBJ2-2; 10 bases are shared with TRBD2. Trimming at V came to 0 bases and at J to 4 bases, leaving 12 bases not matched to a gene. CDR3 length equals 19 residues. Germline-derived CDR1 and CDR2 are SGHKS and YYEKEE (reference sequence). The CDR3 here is CASSLDGLAGALGTGELFF. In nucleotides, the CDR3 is TGTGCCAGCAGCTTGGACGGGCTAGCGGGGGCACTGGGCACCGGGGAGCTGTTTTTT.

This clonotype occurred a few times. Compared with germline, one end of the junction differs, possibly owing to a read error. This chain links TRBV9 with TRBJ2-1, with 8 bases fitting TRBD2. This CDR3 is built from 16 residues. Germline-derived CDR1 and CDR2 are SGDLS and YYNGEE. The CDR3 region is CASSPLVAGTYNEQFF. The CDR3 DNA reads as TGTGCCAGCAGCCCTCTGGTAGCGGGGACTTACAATGAGCAGTTTTTC.

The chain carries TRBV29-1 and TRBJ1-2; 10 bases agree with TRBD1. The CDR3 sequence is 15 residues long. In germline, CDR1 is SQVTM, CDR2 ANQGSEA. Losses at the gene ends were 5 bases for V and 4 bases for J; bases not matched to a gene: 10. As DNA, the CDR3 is TGCAGCGTTTATAGACAGGGGGCGGGCGCCTATGGCTACACCTTC. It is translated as CSVYRQGAGAYGYTF.